The clone carrying this T cell receptor beta chain came up many times. What it binds is not known. The data stem from a study of blood T cells in healthy people across ages. Study-wide findings and caveats: Leaving the PBMCs unsorted stopped any conclusive comparison of naive versus antigen-experienced cells.

The sample, roughly 9.5 milliliters of peripheral blood, was drawn from each donor. Germline CDR1 reads DFQATT; CDR2 reads SNEGSKA (reference sequence). This CDR3 contains 12 residues. V was cut by 6 bases and J by 2 bases, with 8 bases left in between. It was with a sample-barcoded 5' primer and a J-beta primer mix that a second PCR of roughly 7 to 12 cycles was run. TCRdb called the 5' RACE reads again in MiXCR, with one record for every CDR3 protein. This table has about 1,800,000 distinct CDR3 sequences, 28% appearing once. The V call is TRBV20-1, the J call TRBJ2-1, with D unclear. This receptor was identified in a woman aged 25 to 39 in good health. The sequencing sample was made of blood. CDR3 residues: CSAEGTYNEQFF. In DNA form, the CDR3 reads TGCAGTGCCGAAGGGACCTACAATGAGCAGTTCTTC.